This T cell receptor beta chain was captured in a study of regulatory T cells in long-lasting Graves disease. Construction of TCR beta libraries relied on iRepertoire HTBI primers and on Arm-PCR targeting CDR3 regions. TCRdb analysed the multiplex PCR reads with MiXCR anew, one entry per CDR3 protein. Of approximately 400,000 distinct CDR3 sequences listed, roughly 24% are singletons. This clonotype was counted ten times or more. Time point reported: persistent/refractory GD, antithyroid drugs over 5 years with positive TRAb. From PBMCs, RNA was extracted and then used to make the TCR library. V shed 8 bases and J 5 bases; nucleotides not matched to a gene: 5. CDR3 size: 13 residues. The germline V gene has CDR1 MNHNS and CDR2 SASEGT.

The chain links TRBV6-1 to TRBJ1-4; TRBD1 aligns across 7 bases. The TCR comes from a woman aged 40 to 49 with Graves disease. This specimen was peripheral blood mononuclear cells (PBMCs), taken when the disease was refractory, from a patient treated with antithyroid drugs. CDR3 protein: CASGGTANEKLFF. DNA for the CDR3: TGTGCCAGCGGTGGGACAGCGAATGAAAAACTGTTTTTT.